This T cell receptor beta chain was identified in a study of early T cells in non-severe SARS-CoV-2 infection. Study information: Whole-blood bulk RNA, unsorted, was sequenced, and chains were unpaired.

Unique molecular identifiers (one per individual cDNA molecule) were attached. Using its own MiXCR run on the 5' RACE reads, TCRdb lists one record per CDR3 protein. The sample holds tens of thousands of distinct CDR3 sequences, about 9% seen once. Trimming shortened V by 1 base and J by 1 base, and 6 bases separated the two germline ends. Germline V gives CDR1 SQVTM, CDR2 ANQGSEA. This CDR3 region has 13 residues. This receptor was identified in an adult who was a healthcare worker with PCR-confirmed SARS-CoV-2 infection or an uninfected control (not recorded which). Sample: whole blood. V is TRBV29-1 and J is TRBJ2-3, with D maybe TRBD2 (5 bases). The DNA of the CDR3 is TGCAGCGTTGAAGTAGCGCGCACAGATACGCAGTATTTT. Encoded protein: CSVEVARTDTQYF.